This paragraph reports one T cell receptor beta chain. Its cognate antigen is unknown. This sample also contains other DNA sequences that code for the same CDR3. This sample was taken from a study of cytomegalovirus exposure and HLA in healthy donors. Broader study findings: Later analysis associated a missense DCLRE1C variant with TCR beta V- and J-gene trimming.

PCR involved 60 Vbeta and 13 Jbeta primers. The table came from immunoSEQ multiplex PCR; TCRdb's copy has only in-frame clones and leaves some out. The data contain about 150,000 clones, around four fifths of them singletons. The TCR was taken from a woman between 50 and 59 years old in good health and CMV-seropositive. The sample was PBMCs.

CDR3 sequence reads: CAISESPGDGYTF. DNA for the CDR3: TGTGCCATCAGTGAGTCCCCAGGGGACGGCTACACCTTC. This chain uses TRBV10-3 with TRBJ1-2; perhaps TRBD1 as D (6 bases). V gave up 0 bases and J gave up 8 bases, with 10 bases separating them. There are 13 residues in the CDR3. The V gene's germline CDR1 is ENHRY and CDR2 SYGVKD.